This TCR beta chain is from a study of immune evolution from preneoplasia to lung adenocarcinoma. Study-wide points: Normal lung had highest clonality; later lesions appeared denser, more diverse.

Resections took place in Japan or China from about 2014 to 2017. About this clone itself: Its matching antigen is unknown.

The method was immunoSEQ multiplex PCR; TCRdb's version includes in-frame clones alone and lacks a portion of them. The table records tens of thousands of clones, less than 80% of them present only once. Germline V gene data show CDR1 as LNHDA and CDR2 as SQIVND (reference sequence). The V and J ends lost 5 bases and 5 bases, in that order; junction bases with no gene match: 3. This CDR3 has 14 amino acids. J is TRBJ2-2 and V is TRBV19; the match to TRBD2 covers 9 bases. The sequenced material came from FFPE invasive lung adenocarcinoma tissue. The origin of this receptor is a person in their sixties with invasive lung adenocarcinoma. Some clones in this sample may be carry-over from other donors' samples. In DNA, the CDR3 is TGTGCCAGTAGTTCTCTAGCGGGAACCGGGGAGCTGTTTTTT. Translation: CASSSLAGTGELFF.